The 24 T cell receptor beta chains reported below all come from one sample, sequenced in a study of patients and donors after allogeneic stem cell transplantation. TCRdb reprocessed the RT-PCR reads with MiXCR, giving one entry per CDR3 protein. The sample lists about 410,000 distinct CDR3 sequences; roughly 16% were seen once. The sample comprised blood, either unsorted or a sorted T cell fraction (not recorded which). These TCRs come from a human donor who was either an allogeneic HSCT recipient or a stem cell or donor lymphocyte infusion donor (not recorded which). It is not recorded whose cells these are; they may come from a transplant donor.

This chain joins TRBV7-3 and TRBJ2-3; unclear D gene. The CDR3 covers 14 residues. Germline CDR1 is SGHTA and CDR2 is FQGTGA. The V and J ends lost 5 bases and 0 bases respectively, with 9 bases between them. The CDR3 DNA reads TGTGCCAGCAGCATTAGATGGAGCACAGATACGCAGTATTTT. Protein sequence: CASSIRWSTDTQYF.

This clonotype was seen repeatedly, ten times or more. V usage is TRBV5-1 and J usage is TRBJ1-2, with D unresolved. CDR1 and CDR2 (germline): SGHRS, YFSETQ. Trimming took off 0 bases at V and 5 bases at J, with 5 bases between the two ends. The CDR3 covers 12 residues. DNA of the CDR3: TGCGCCAGCAGCTTGGACCCTTATGGCTACACCTTC. The encoded protein is CASSLDPYGYTF.

V and J are TRBV12-3 or TRBV12-4 and TRBJ1-5; TRBD1 matches 8 bases. The CDR3 has 16 residues. J gave up 2 bases and V 3 bases, and 6 bases lay outside the gene matches. The CDR3 DNA reads as TGTGCCAGCAGTTTGGTTGGGACAGGCCGCAATCAGCCCCAGCATTTT. Encoded protein: CASSLVGTGRNQPQHF.

The V gene is TRBV27, the J gene TRBJ1-2; no clear D gene. Germline lookup yields CDR1 MNHEY and CDR2 SMNVEV (reference sequence). Between the trimmed V and J ends, which lost 2 bases and 8 bases, there was a span of 15 bases. The CDR3 has 14 amino acids. CDR3: CASSLGLLTGGYTF. CDR3 coding DNA: TGTGCCAGCAGTTTAGGACTTTTGACCGGCGGCTACACCTTC.

The J gene is TRBJ2-1, the V gene TRBV9; D is unclear. The CDR3 totals 12 residues. Trimming took off 2 bases at V and 5 bases at J, with 5 bases between the two ends. CDR1 is SGDLS and CDR2 is YYNGEE in the germline V gene. CDR3 residues: CASSVSDNEQFF. The CDR3 coding sequence is TGTGCCAGCAGCGTTTCAGACAATGAGCAGTTCTTC. Full variable domain (remainder filled in from reference TRBV9 and TRBJ2-1): DSGVTQTPKHLITATGQRVTLRCSPRSGDLSVYWYQQSLDQGLQFLIQYYNGEERAKGNILERFSAQQFPDLHSELNLSSLELGDSALYFCASSVSDNEQFFGPGTRLTVL.

This clonotype was seen more than once but under ten times. This chain links TRBV18 with TRBJ2-7; perhaps D is TRBD1 or TRBD2 (5 bases each). CDR3 length: 16 residues. With 2 bases removed from V and 6 bases from J, the gap between germline ends came to 20 bases. Per the germline V gene, CDR1 is KGHSH and CDR2 is LQKENI. CDR3 loop: CASSPIRDLPPREQYF. CDR3 DNA sequence: TGTGCCAGCTCACCAATCCGGGACCTTCCCCCTCGCGAGCAGTACTTC.

The V call is TRBV3-1, the J call TRBJ2-7; possible D gene TRBD2, 5 bases. The V end was cut by 0 bases, the J end by 5 bases, with 23 bases between. Germline CDR1 reads LGHDT; CDR2 reads YNNKEL (reference sequence). This CDR3 is built from 18 residues. CDR3 bases: TGTGCCAGCAGCCAAGATATCGTCCCCTACAAGACTAACCACGAGCAGTACTTC. Encoded protein: CASSQDIVPYKTNHEQYF.

Ten or more counts support this clonotype. The chain recombines TRBV5-4 with TRBJ2-3; D is unresolved. Germline CDR1 and CDR2: SGHNT and YYREEE (reference sequence). The CDR3 is 14 amino acids. Trimming removed 0 bases from V and 2 bases from J, with 7 bases in between. The CDR3 coding sequence is TGTGCCAGCAGCTTGGGCGGCTACACAGATACGCAGTATTTT. Translated: CASSLGGYTDTQYF.

This clonotype was detected ten times or more. This chain joins TRBV5-1 and TRBJ1-5; the D is unclear. Germline-derived CDR1 and CDR2 are SGHRS and YFSETQ. The V gene lost 0 bases and the J gene lost 3 bases, with 7 bases spanning the gap. The CDR3 is made up of 14 amino acids. The CDR3 reads CASSLVGDNQPQHF. In nucleotides, the CDR3 is TGCGCCAGCAGCTTGGTCGGAGACAATCAGCCCCAGCATTTT.

V gene TRBV27 combines with J gene TRBJ2-1, with 13 bases fitting TRBD2. Per germline, CDR1 MNHEY and CDR2 SMNVEV (reference sequence). CDR3 length: 16 amino acids. J was trimmed by 8 bases and V by 5 bases; bases with no gene match: 9. The CDR3 loop is CASSLLLAGGPHEQFF. The DNA of the CDR3 is TGTGCCAGCAGTCTCCTACTAGCGGGAGGGCCACATGAGCAGTTCTTC.

The rearrangement joins TRBV7-9 to TRBJ1-4, with D perhaps matching TRBD1 (6 bases). Germline values: CDR1 SEHNR, CDR2 FQNEAQ (reference sequence). Between the trimmed V and J ends, which lost 1 base and 7 bases, there was a span of 16 bases. The CDR3 is 16 amino acids. The CDR3 reads CASSLVAPRGREKLFF. CDR3 in DNA: TGTGCCAGCAGCTTAGTGGCCCCCAGGGGACGTGAAAAACTGTTTTTT.

This clonotype was recorded at least ten times. V usage is TRBV29-1 and J usage is TRBJ2-7; 7 nucleotides align to TRBD1. From germline, CDR1 is SQVTM and CDR2 ANQGSEA. The CDR3 totals 13 residues. After removal of 7 bases from V and 4 bases from J, the junction contained 10 bases not matched to a gene. The CDR3 loop reads CSADSPGGYEQYF. CDR3 in DNA: TGCAGCGCGGACAGTCCAGGGGGTTACGAGCAGTACTTC.

This clonotype was recorded a few times. The V gene is TRBV19, the J gene TRBJ2-7; 7 bases are a match to TRBD1. The CDR3 consists of 16 residues. The germline gives CDR1 LNHDA, CDR2 SQIVND (reference sequence). V shed 4 bases and J 1 base; nucleotides not matched to a gene: 10. In nucleotides, the CDR3 is TGTGCCAGTAGTAACCTCAGGGGGAACCGTTCCTACGAGCAGTACTTC. This gives the protein CASSNLRGNRSYEQYF.

This clonotype was detected a few times. V is TRBV5-1 and J is TRBJ2-2; 9 bases are a match to TRBD1. The CDR3 runs to 16 residues. The V segment lost 5 bases and the J segment 1 base; nucleotides outside the gene matches: 6. CDR1 and CDR2 from the germline V gene are SGHRS and YFSETQ. CDR3 sequence reads: CASRPDRGENTGELFF. The CDR3 coding sequence is TGCGCCAGCAGGCCCGACAGGGGGGAGAACACCGGGGAGCTGTTTTTT.

The V call is TRBV5-8, the J call TRBJ2-7; TRBD1 is a possible D gene (5 bases). Looked up from germline, CDR1 is SGHTS and CDR2 is YDEGEE. The V end was cut by 0 bases, the J end by 0 bases, with 7 bases between. CDR3 length: 14 amino acids. The CDR3 loop is CASSLGGHSYEQYF. In nucleotides, the CDR3 is TGTGCCAGCAGCTTGGGTGGACACTCCTACGAGCAGTACTTC.

This chain joins TRBV20-1 and TRBJ2-7; a possible D gene is TRBD1 (6 bases). V lost 6 bases, J lost 4 bases, and 16 bases lay in between. The CDR3 is made up of 13 amino acids. The germline V gene has CDR1 DFQATT and CDR2 SNEGSKA (reference sequence). The chain's CDR3 is CSAGAQGKYEQYF. The CDR3 region has the DNA TGCAGTGCGGGTGCTCAGGGGAAATACGAGCAGTACTTC.

This clonotype was seen more than once but under ten times. The CDR3 loop reads CASSLAGTGGSGNTIYF. The CDR3 nucleotides are TGCGCCAGCAGCTTGGCCGGGACAGGGGGCTCTGGAAACACCATATATTTT. This rearrangement joins TRBV5-1 to TRBJ1-3; TRBD1 agrees at 11 bases. The V and J ends lost 0 bases and 0 bases, in that order; junction bases with no gene match: 2. Germline V gene sequence: CDR1 SGHRS, CDR2 YFSETQ. This CDR3 region has 17 residues. The full variable domain, in which reference TRBV5-1 and TRBJ1-3 provide the parts outside the CDR3, is KAGVTQTPRYLIKTRGQQVTLSCSPISGHRSVSWYQQTPGQGLQFLFEYFSETQRNKGNFPGRFSGRQFSNSRSEMNVSTLELGDSALYLCASSLAGTGGSGNTIYFGEGSWLTVV.

This clonotype appeared a few times. V is TRBV4-3 and J is TRBJ2-7, with 8 bases that match TRBD1. The V gene end was trimmed by 1 base and the J gene end by 2 bases; junction bases not matched to a gene: 7. The CDR3 has 16 amino acids. Germline V gene sequence: CDR1 LGHNA, CDR2 YSLEER. CDR3 region: CASSQAGQGATYEQYF. As DNA, the CDR3 is TGCGCCAGCAGCCAAGCAGGACAGGGCGCAACCTACGAGCAGTACTTC.

The chain combines TRBV7-8 with TRBJ2-2; D perhaps matches TRBD2 (5 bases). This CDR3 has 15 residues. Germline loops: CDR1 SGHVS, CDR2 FQNEAQ. V was cut by 5 bases and J by 4 bases, with 14 bases left in between. The CDR3 is CASSQRSGSTGELFF. CDR3 DNA: TGTGCCAGCAGCCAACGGTCGGGAAGCACCGGGGAGCTGTTTTTT. Full variable domain (outside the CDR3, taken from reference TRBV7-8 and TRBJ2-2): GAGVSQSPRYKVAKRGQDVALRCDPISGHVSLFWYQQALGQGPEFLTYFQNEAQLDKSGLPSDRFFAERPEGSVSTLKIQRTQQEDSAVYLCASSQRSGSTGELFFGEGSRLTVL.

The V call is TRBV12-3 or TRBV12-4, the J call TRBJ1-3; a weak D match, TRBD1 (5 bases). The CDR3 contains 14 residues. V lost 6 bases and J lost 2, with 11 bases in between. CDR3 sequence (DNA): TGTGCCAGCAGCCTCGTCAGGGCTGGAAACACCATATATTTT. Its protein is CASSLVRAGNTIYF.

The count of this clonotype is one. This sequence joins TRBV5-1 and TRBJ1-4; D call uncertain. Germline CDR1 is SGHRS and CDR2 is YFSETQ. The length of the CDR3 is 15 residues. With 0 bases removed from V and 8 bases from J, the gap between germline ends came to 14 bases. CDR3 protein: CASSLEKGSREKLFF. CDR3 coding DNA: TGCGCCAGCAGCTTGGAAAAGGGATCAAGAGAAAAACTGTTTTTT.

This clonotype came up once. J is TRBJ1-3 and V is TRBV2; no clear D gene. V dropped 6 bases and J dropped 0 bases, with 12 bases sitting between them. Germline lookup yields CDR1 SNHLY and CDR2 FYNNEI. The length of the CDR3 is 15 residues. In DNA form, the CDR3 reads TGTGCCAGCAGGCGAACGGCGAGCTCTGGAAACACCATATATTTT. It encodes CASRRTASSGNTIYF.

The gene calls are TRBV12-5 and TRBJ2-2; D may be TRBD1 (5 bases). The CDR3 is made up of 13 amino acids. Germline values: CDR1 LGHNT, CDR2 FRNRAP. V was clipped by 10 bases and J by 2 bases, with 11 bases between them. The CDR3 DNA sequence: TGTGCTACATCCAGGGTAAACACCGGGGAGCTGTTTTTT. The encoded protein is CATSRVNTGELFF.

The chain joins TRBV4-1 to TRBJ2-7; TRBD2 agrees at 7 bases. V shed 2 bases and J 1 base; nucleotides not matched to a gene: 2. This CDR3 has 14 residues. CDR1 MGHRA and CDR2 YSYEKL come from the germline V gene. In DNA form, the CDR3 reads TGCGCCAGCAGCCAATTGCGGGGGTCCTACGAGCAGTACTTC. Translating gives CASSQLRGSYEQYF.